This entry lists 22 T cell receptor beta chains sequenced from one sample in a study of cytomegalovirus exposure and HLA in healthy donors. Use of 60 Vbeta and 13 Jbeta primers characterized the PCR. Profiling relied on immunoSEQ multiplex PCR, and the TCRdb table lists in-frame clones only, not all of them. Here the sample table reports more than 90,000 clones. The sequenced material came from PBMCs. The source is a young man in good health and CMV-seronegative.

V and J are TRBV7-6 and TRBJ2-6, with a possible D match to TRBD2 (7 bases). This CDR3 is 18 amino acids long. V lost 2 bases and J lost 0, with 14 bases in between. Per germline, CDR1 SGHVS and CDR2 FNYEAQ. The DNA for the CDR3 is TGTGCCAGCAGCTTACAACCGGGGGGCCCCTCTGGGGCCAACGTCCTGACTTTC. Encoded protein: CASSLQPGGPSGANVLTF.

This chain joins TRBV7-9 and TRBJ1-1; 9 bases are shared with TRBD1. V was clipped by 4 bases and J by 4 bases; unmatched bases: 7. The CDR3 spans 15 residues. Per the germline V gene, CDR1 is SEHNR and CDR2 is FQNEAQ (reference sequence). The CDR3, as DNA: TGTGCCAGCAGCTCCTGGGACAGGGTGGGCACTGAAGCTTTCTTT. Its translation is CASSSWDRVGTEAFF.

The chain is built from TRBV2 and TRBJ2-2; D perhaps matches TRBD2 (5 bases). The CDR3 is 14 amino acids. Per germline, CDR1 SNHLY and CDR2 FYNNEI. V lost 7 bases, J lost 0 bases, and 9 bases lay in between. CDR3 residues: CASMPGTNTGELFF. In DNA, the CDR3 is TGTGCCAGCATGCCCGGGACGAACACCGGGGAGCTGTTTTTT.

The V call is TRBV18, the J call TRBJ1-2, with 8 bases aligning to TRBD1. Germline values: CDR1 KGHSH, CDR2 LQKENI. V dropped 2 bases and J dropped 9; count of bases not matched to a gene: 5. This CDR3 spans 13 amino acids. The CDR3 loop is CASSPGQGQSYTF. In DNA, the CDR3 is TGTGCCAGCTCACCAGGACAGGGACAGAGCTACACCTTC. Variable domain in full (rest from reference TRBV18 and TRBJ1-2): NAGVMQNPRHLVRRRGQEARLRCSPMKGHSHVYWYRQLPEEGLKFMVYLQKENIIDESGMPKERFSAEFPKEGPSILRIQQVVRGDSAAYFCASSPGQGQSYTFGSGTRLTVV.

This chain uses TRBV19 with TRBJ2-1; TRBD1 agrees at 8 bases. The V gene end was trimmed by 5 bases and the J gene end by 13 bases; junction bases not matched to a gene: 4. Germline CDR1 is LNHDA and CDR2 is SQIVND (reference sequence). The CDR3 loop spans 11 amino acids. In DNA form, the CDR3 reads TGTGCCAGTAGTGGACAGGGTTCCCAGTTCTTC. Its translation: CASSGQGSQFF. Based on the CDR3 plus reference TRBV19 and TRBJ2-1, the full variable domain is DGGITQSPKYLFRKEGQNVTLSCEQNLNHDAMYWYRQDPGQGLRLIYYSQIVNDFQKGDIAEGYSVSREKKESFPLTVTSAQKNPTAFYLCASSGQGSQFFGPGTRLTVL.

The chain carries TRBV5-1 and TRBJ2-4, with TRBD1 matching over 8 bases. The length of the CDR3 is 16 residues. Losses at the gene ends were 5 bases for V and 1 base for J; bases not matched to a gene: 8. CDR1 is SGHRS and CDR2 is YFSETQ in the germline V gene. The CDR3 spells CASRAGGLGAKNIQYF. Here the CDR3 DNA reads TGCGCCAGCAGGGCAGGGGGCCTGGGGGCCAAAAACATTCAGTACTTC.

The rearrangement joins TRBV29-1 to TRBJ1-2; 9 bases line up with TRBD1. After removal of 6 bases from V and 7 bases from J, the junction contained 6 bases not matched to a gene. Germline V gives CDR1 SQVTM, CDR2 ANQGSEA. The CDR3 consists of 12 residues. The CDR3 region is CSVRQGVGGYTF. CDR3 nucleotide sequence: TGCAGCGTCCGACAGGGGGTGGGTGGCTACACCTTC.

CDR3 in DNA: TGTGCCATCAGACGGGCAACTAATGAAAAACTGTTTTTT. It encodes CAIRRATNEKLFF. V gene TRBV10-3 combines with J gene TRBJ1-4; D remains ambiguous. The V end was cut by 6 bases, the J end by 0 bases, with 5 bases between. This CDR3 is 13 amino acids long. Germline CDR1 and CDR2: ENHRY and SYGVKD.

This sequence joins TRBV10-3 and TRBJ1-6; a weak D match, TRBD1 (5 bases). The CDR3 consists of 16 residues. Trimming took off 11 bases at V and 7 bases at J, with 24 bases between the two ends. Germline V gives CDR1 ENHRY, CDR2 SYGVKD. Here the CDR3 DNA reads TGTGCCTCAAACATTGGGGGGAGAGCCCACAATTCACCCCTCCACTTT. Residues: CASNIGGRAHNSPLHF.

The genes are TRBV7-2 and TRBJ2-1; maybe TRBD1 (6 bases). The CDR3 extends over 16 amino acids. The V gene's germline CDR1 is SGHTA and CDR2 FQGNSA. V lost 6 bases and J lost 0, with 15 bases in between. CDR3 sequence: CASSSRGPSSYNEQFF. DNA for the CDR3: TGTGCCAGCAGTTCCAGGGGCCCAAGCTCCTACAATGAGCAGTTCTTC. The full variable domain, in which reference TRBV7-2 and TRBJ2-1 provide the parts outside the CDR3, is GAGVSQSPSNKVTEKGKDVELRCDPISGHTALYWYRQSLGQGLEFLIYFQGNSAPDKSGLPSDRFSAERTGGSVSTLTIQRTQQEDSAVYLCASSSRGPSSYNEQFFGPGTRLTVL.

The chain uses TRBV7-9 and TRBJ1-1; no clear D. This CDR3 is 14 amino acids long. Trimming removed 6 bases at V and 8 bases at J, with 19 bases between. The germline V gene encodes CDR1 SEHNR and CDR2 FQNEAQ (reference sequence). The CDR3 here is CASSKTGSVGEAFF. DNA for the CDR3: TGTGCCAGCAGTAAAACCGGGAGTGTAGGGGAAGCTTTCTTT. The entire variable domain, with the rest obtained from reference TRBV7-9 and TRBJ1-1, is as follows: DTGVSQNPRHKITKRGQNVTFRCDPISEHNRLYWYRQTLGQGPEFLTYFQNEAQLEKSRLLSDRFSAERPKGSFSTLEIQRTEQGDSAMYLCASSKTGSVGEAFFGQGTRLTVV.

The gene calls are TRBV29-1 and TRBJ1-3, with a tentative D call TRBD1 (6 bases). The CDR3 extends over 14 amino acids. Germline V gene lookup returns CDR1 SQVTM and CDR2 ANQGSEA. V was shortened by 4 bases and J by 0 bases, with 10 bases between the two germline ends. This CDR3 is CSVALQGSGNTIYF. The CDR3 nucleotides read TGCAGCGTTGCCCTACAGGGCTCTGGAAACACCATATATTTT.

The chain couples TRBV5-1 to TRBJ2-5; tentative D call: TRBD2 (6 bases). From germline, CDR1 is SGHRS and CDR2 YFSETQ. The CDR3 consists of 12 residues. Deletions cut 0 bases from V and 10 bases from J, with 10 bases between. CDR3 DNA sequence: TGCGCCAGCAGCTTGGGACTAGGGGACCAGTACTTC. As protein: CASSLGLGDQYF. The full variable domain, completed using reference TRBV5-1 and TRBJ2-5, is KAGVTQTPRYLIKTRGQQVTLSCSPISGHRSVSWYQQTPGQGLQFLFEYFSETQRNKGNFPGRFSGRQFSNSRSEMNVSTLELGDSALYLCASSLGLGDQYFGPGTRLLVL.

The chain carries TRBV6-4 and TRBJ2-4, with 7 bases that match TRBD2. Germline lookup yields CDR1 MRHNA and CDR2 SNTAGT. V shed 0 bases and J 7 bases; nucleotides not matched to a gene: 3. The CDR3 covers 14 residues. For the CDR3, the DNA is TGTGCCAGCAGTGACTCAGGGGAGGGGAACATTCAGTACTTC. Protein: CASSDSGEGNIQYF.

V usage is TRBV7-8 and J usage is TRBJ2-3; D perhaps matches TRBD2 (5 bases). V lost 2 bases, J lost 0 bases, and 15 bases lay in between. The CDR3 has 17 amino acids. Germline CDR1 is SGHVS and CDR2 is FQNEAQ. The CDR3 DNA reads as TGTGCCAGCAGCTTAAGCGAGGGTTGGACTAGCACAGATACGCAGTATTTT. As protein: CASSLSEGWTSTDTQYF.

This chain connects TRBV18 to TRBJ1-1; the D is unclear. Germline V gene lookup returns CDR1 KGHSH and CDR2 LQKENI. V dropped 2 bases and J dropped 3 bases, with 10 bases sitting between them. The CDR3 is 14 residues long. CDR3 protein: CASSPYFQDTEAFF. The CDR3 DNA sequence: TGTGCCAGCTCACCATATTTCCAGGACACTGAAGCTTTCTTT.

The chain recombines TRBV9 with TRBJ1-1; a weak D match, TRBD1 (6 bases). CDR3 length equals 15 residues. Trimming took 0 bases from V and 1 from J, leaving 10 bases between them. Germline lookup yields CDR1 SGDLS and CDR2 YYNGEE. The CDR3 is CASSVVGRGNTEAFF. For the CDR3, the DNA is TGTGCCAGCAGCGTAGTGGGCAGGGGGAACACTGAAGCTTTCTTT. Combining the CDR3 with reference TRBV9 and TRBJ1-1 gives the whole variable domain DSGVTQTPKHLITATGQRVTLRCSPRSGDLSVYWYQQSLDQGLQFLIQYYNGEERAKGNILERFSAQQFPDLHSELNLSSLELGDSALYFCASSVVGRGNTEAFFGQGTRLTVV.

The chain has TRBV6-5 and TRBJ1-1; TRBD1 agrees at 7 bases. This CDR3 has 15 residues. The germline V gene encodes CDR1 MNHEY and CDR2 SVGAGI. V lost 2 bases and J lost 4; bases outside the gene matches: 7. The CDR3 here is CASSYGIRGVTEAFF. The CDR3 region has the DNA TGTGCCAGCAGTTACGGTATCAGGGGGGTCACTGAAGCTTTCTTT.

The rearrangement joins TRBV19 to TRBJ1-5; no definite D call. The germline CDR1 and CDR2 sequences are LNHDA and SQIVND (reference sequence). The CDR3 spans 15 residues. Trimming took 7 bases from V and 1 from J, leaving 14 bases between them. CDR3 nucleotides: TGTGCCAGTAAACAGAGACCAACGAGCAATCAGCCCCAGCATTTT. This codes for CASKQRPTSNQPQHF.

As regards this clone: Other DNA sequences within the sample encode an identical CDR3. The chain is built from TRBV7-2 and TRBJ1-2; 8 nucleotides align to TRBD1. After removal of 1 base from V and 2 bases from J, the junction contained 0 bases not matched to a gene. The CDR3 covers 14 residues. Per germline, CDR1 SGHTA and CDR2 FQGNSA. CDR3 nucleotide sequence: TGTGCCAGCAGCTTAGGACAGGGGAACTATGGCTACACCTTC. This gives the protein CASSLGQGNYGYTF.

The CDR3 nucleotides read TGTGCCAGCGTCCTGGCTCCCGCAACTAATGAAAAACTGTTTTTT. This translates into CASVLAPATNEKLFF. The V call is TRBV28, the J call TRBJ1-4; D is uncertain. Germline loops: CDR1 MDHEN, CDR2 SYDVKM. The CDR3 consists of 15 residues. V lost 8 bases to trimming and J lost 0 bases, with 13 bases between them.

The chain carries TRBV27 and TRBJ2-2, with D tentatively TRBD1 (7 bases). The germline CDR1 and CDR2 sequences are MNHEY and SMNVEV (reference sequence). The CDR3 is 14 residues long. Trimming shortened V by 3 bases and J by 7 bases, and 12 bases separated the two germline ends. The CDR3 region has the DNA TGTGCCAGCAGTTTCGACAGGGAGGTCGGGGAGCTGTTTTTT. Its translation is CASSFDREVGELFF.